The 30 T cell receptor beta chains below all came from one sample that was sequenced in a study of cytomegalovirus exposure and HLA in healthy donors. The PCR ran on 60 Vbeta and 13 Jbeta primers. Clones were read by immunoSEQ multiplex PCR, and TCRdb kept only the in-frame ones, dropping some. The sample yields around 230,000 clones, over 75% seen once. The sample taken for sequencing was PBMCs. These receptors came from a boy aged 10-17 years in good health and CMV-seronegative.

The chain employs TRBV7-9 and TRBJ2-1, with 7 bases fitting TRBD2. CDR3 length: 12 residues. Germline V gene sequence: CDR1 SEHNR, CDR2 FQNEAQ (reference sequence). Here the CDR3 reads CAAGGSYNEQFF. The CDR3 bases are TGTGCGGCCGGGGGGTCCTACAATGAGCAGTTCTTC.

The chain employs TRBV30 and TRBJ2-3; D gene ambiguous. CDR1 GTSNPN and CDR2 SVGIG come from the germline V gene (reference sequence). CDR3 length: 15 amino acids. V dropped 2 bases and J dropped 0 bases, with 12 bases sitting between them. The CDR3 loop reads CAWSRAPYSTDTQYF. The CDR3 DNA is TGTGCCTGGAGTCGAGCACCTTATAGCACAGATACGCAGTATTTT.

Turning to this clone: An end of the junction differs from the germline gene, which may be a read error. Different DNA sequences within this sample yield the same CDR3. V and J are TRBV6-5 and TRBJ2-7; 7 bases align to TRBD1. Germline assignment: CDR1 MNHEY and CDR2 SVGAGI. The CDR3 length is 12 residues. CDR3 in DNA: TGTGCCAGCAGCAGACAGGGCTACGAGCAGTACTTT. Residues: CASSRQGYEQYF.

The V and J genes are TRBV5-4 and TRBJ2-2, with 9 bases matching TRBD1. This CDR3 region has 15 residues. Germline V gene sequence: CDR1 SGHNT, CDR2 YYREEE (reference sequence). After removal of 0 bases from V and 5 bases from J, the junction contained 2 bases not matched to a gene. The CDR3 spells CASSLAQGATGELFF. CDR3 coding DNA: TGTGCCAGCAGCTTGGCACAGGGGGCGACCGGGGAGCTGTTTTTT.

The CDR3 region is CASSVSGYTF. As DNA, the CDR3 is TGTGCCAGCAGTGTGAGCGGCTACACCTTC. The chain uses TRBV2 and TRBJ1-2; unclear D gene. The CDR3 is 10 residues long. Trimming pared 4 bases from V and 8 bases from J, leaving 5 bases between. The germline CDR1 and CDR2 sequences are SNHLY and FYNNEI. The full variable domain, rest sourced from reference TRBV2 and TRBJ1-2, is EPEVTQTPSHQVTQMGQEVILRCVPISNHLYFYWYRQILGQKVEFLVSFYNNEISEKSEIFDDQFSVERPDGSNFTLKIRSTKLEDSAMYFCASSVSGYTFGSGTRLTVV.

J is TRBJ1-5 and V is TRBV7-9, with TRBD1 as a possible D gene (6 bases). This CDR3 has 16 amino acids. CDR1 is SEHNR, CDR2 FQNEAQ, per germline (reference sequence). The V end lost 3 bases, the J end lost 0 bases, and 12 bases lay between the germline ends. The CDR3 loop reads CASSLTGYDSNQPQHF. CDR3 DNA: TGTGCCAGCAGCTTGACAGGATATGATAGCAATCAGCCCCAGCATTTT.

V and J are TRBV11-3 and TRBJ1-1; D is ambiguous. The CDR3 covers 15 residues. V was trimmed by 1 base and J by 1 base, leaving 10 bases between them. Germline-derived CDR1 and CDR2 are SGHNT and YENEEA. CDR3 protein: CASSLGSRSNTEAFF. The CDR3 region has the DNA TGTGCCAGCAGCTTAGGGTCACGGTCGAACACTGAAGCTTTCTTT.

This clone occurred a few times. The J gene is TRBJ2-5, the V gene TRBV10-3; 8 bases are shared with TRBD2. There are 13 residues in the CDR3. The junction had 7 bases not matched to a gene; V was cut back by 8 bases and J by 5 bases. Germline V gene data show CDR1 as ENHRY and CDR2 as SYGVKD. The CDR3 spells CAIGRGGMETQYF. CDR3 DNA sequence: TGTGCCATCGGACGCGGGGGGATGGAGACCCAGTACTTC.

The gene calls are TRBV5-1 and TRBJ2-5; tentative D call: TRBD2 (6 bases). The CDR3 contains 15 residues. Germline CDR1 reads SGHRS; CDR2 reads YFSETQ. The ends were cut back, 1 base at V and 5 bases at J, with 15 bases in the middle. In DNA, the CDR3 is TGCGCCAGCAGCTTGCAACTAGTTGGAGGGGAGACCCAGTACTTC. Translating gives CASSLQLVGGETQYF.

The chain recombines TRBV9 with TRBJ2-5; D is perhaps TRBD1 (5 bases). CDR3 length: 16 amino acids. Germline lookup yields CDR1 SGDLS and CDR2 YYNGEE. V was cut by 4 bases and J by 4 bases, with 20 bases left in between. The CDR3 loop is CASSPMYRFGIETQYF. CDR3 nucleotides: TGTGCCAGCAGCCCCATGTACAGGTTCGGAATAGAGACCCAGTACTTC.

The chain recombines TRBV7-2 with TRBJ2-5; 7 bases line up with TRBD2. CDR1 is SGHTA and CDR2 is FQGNSA in the germline V gene. J gave up 5 bases and V 2 bases, and 2 bases lay outside the gene matches. This CDR3 is built from 13 residues. The CDR3 DNA reads as TGTGCCAGCAGCTTATGGGGGGGGGAGACCCAGTACTTC. Translating it yields CASSLWGGETQYF. Based on the CDR3 plus reference TRBV7-2 and TRBJ2-5, the full variable domain is GAGVSQSPSNKVTEKGKDVELRCDPISGHTALYWYRQSLGQGLEFLIYFQGNSAPDKSGLPSDRFSAERTGGSVSTLTIQRTQQEDSAVYLCASSLWGGETQYFGPGTRLLVL.

The chain links TRBV6-1 to TRBJ1-5; 7 nucleotides line up with TRBD1. In germline, CDR1 is MNHNS, CDR2 SASEGT. CDR3 length: 15 amino acids. V lost 0 bases to trimming and J lost 7 bases; unmatched junction nucleotides: 6. The CDR3 region is CASSEAQGGLQPQHF. The CDR3 DNA is TGTGCCAGCAGTGAAGCGCAAGGGGGCTTACAGCCCCAGCATTTT.

V and J are TRBV5-1 and TRBJ1-1, with 9 nucleotides matching TRBD1. Germline CDR1 SGHRS, CDR2 YFSETQ. This CDR3 comprises 14 residues. J gave up 5 bases and V 0 bases, and 2 bases lay outside the gene matches. As DNA, the CDR3 is TGCGCCAGCAGCTTGGGGGACAGGGATACTGAAGCTTTCTTT. Residues: CASSLGDRDTEAFF.

This chain joins TRBV4-1 and TRBJ2-3, with 8 bases aligning to TRBD2. Per the germline V gene, CDR1 is MGHRA and CDR2 is YSYEKL. Trimming at V came to 4 bases and at J to 4 bases, leaving 13 bases not matched to a gene. The CDR3 consists of 17 residues. The CDR3 here is CASSRDAGTRGADTQYF. The CDR3 nucleotides read TGCGCCAGCAGCCGCGACGCCGGGACTAGAGGGGCAGATACGCAGTATTTT.

This clone was recorded a few times. The chain is built from TRBV11-3 and TRBJ2-3; 12 nucleotides agree with TRBD1. The CDR3 extends over 14 amino acids. CDR1 SGHNT and CDR2 YENEEA come from the germline V gene. The ends lost 4 bases at V and 4 bases at J; junction bases unmatched: 0. The CDR3 loop reads CASSWDRGPDTQYF. The CDR3 DNA sequence: TGTGCCAGCAGCTGGGACAGGGGGCCAGATACGCAGTATTTT.

The chain is built from TRBV6-1 and TRBJ1-6; no reliable D call. Germline CDR1 reads MNHNS; CDR2 reads SASEGT. The CDR3 spans 17 residues. Trimming took off 1 base at V and 0 bases at J, with 10 bases between the two ends. In DNA form, the CDR3 reads TGTGCCAGCAGTGAAGGCCCCACAAGCTCCTATAATTCACCCCTCCACTTT. Translating gives CASSEGPTSSYNSPLHF.

This rearrangement joins TRBV30 to TRBJ2-5; maybe TRBD2 (5 bases). The CDR3 runs 14 residues. Germline V lookup: CDR1 GTSNPN, CDR2 SVGIG (reference sequence). The germline V and J ends were trimmed by 2 bases and 2 bases, with 12 bases remaining between them. The CDR3 region has the DNA TGTGCCTGGAGTCTGAGGAGGAGGCAAGAGACCCAGTACTTC. This sequence encodes CAWSLRRRQETQYF.

This clone has a single count. The chain links TRBV30 to TRBJ2-5; D perhaps matches TRBD2 (7 bases). Germline V CDR1 and CDR2: GTSNPN, SVGIG (reference sequence). This CDR3 region has 15 residues. Trimming removed 7 bases at V and 5 bases at J, with 23 bases between. The CDR3 protein is CASQRGGRGTETQYF. CDR3 DNA sequence: TGTGCCTCGCAGAGGGGGGGCAGGGGCACGGAGACCCAGTACTTC.

This clone was found a few times. In DNA form, the CDR3 reads TGTGCCAGCAGCTACAGGGGTAACACCGGGGAGCTGTTTTTT. It translates to CASSYRGNTGELFF. The V and J genes are TRBV11-3 and TRBJ2-2; 7 nucleotides align to TRBD1. The CDR3 loop spans 14 amino acids. J lost 2 bases, V lost 4 bases, and 1 base had no gene match. Germline V gene sequence: CDR1 SGHNT, CDR2 YENEEA.

The chain joins TRBV4-1 to TRBJ1-1; the D is unclear. CDR1 is MGHRA and CDR2 is YSYEKL in the germline V gene. V lost 0 bases and J lost 0, with 5 bases in between. The CDR3 is made up of 14 amino acids. This CDR3 reads CASSQDAVNTEAFF. DNA for the CDR3: TGCGCCAGCAGCCAAGATGCGGTGAACACTGAAGCTTTCTTT.

DNA of the CDR3: TGCGCCAGCACTCCTCCGGAGGGGACCCAGTACTTC. It translates to CASTPPEGTQYF. The chain is built from TRBV10-2 and TRBJ2-5; tentative D call: TRBD2 (6 bases). This CDR3 spans 12 amino acids. Per germline, CDR1 WSHSY and CDR2 SAAADI. Trimming removed 7 bases at V and 7 bases at J, with 13 bases between.

The CDR3 loop is CASSHRRRGGYTF. CDR3 in DNA: TGTGCCAGCAGCCACCGGCGACGCGGTGGCTACACCTTC. The chain is built from TRBV7-9 and TRBJ1-2; no clear D gene. Trimming took 5 bases from V and 7 from J, leaving 14 bases between them. CDR1 and CDR2 from the germline V gene are SEHNR and FQNEAQ (reference sequence). The CDR3 totals 13 residues.

The chain couples TRBV7-8 to TRBJ2-7; TRBD1 might be the D (5 bases). This CDR3 has 15 amino acids. CDR1 and CDR2 from the germline V gene are SGHVS and FQNEAQ. Trimming pared 1 base from V and 0 bases from J, leaving 10 bases between. The CDR3 reads CASSLGTRSSYEQYF. The CDR3 DNA sequence: TGTGCCAGCAGCTTAGGGACACGCAGCTCCTACGAGCAGTACTTC.

The chain carries TRBV11-3 and TRBJ2-1, with TRBD2 identical over 16 bases. Germline lookup yields CDR1 SGHNT and CDR2 YENEEA. Losses at the gene ends were 8 bases for V and 7 bases for J; bases not matched to a gene: 14. This CDR3 region has 18 residues. The CDR3 reads CASGTSGRAVVGQNEQFF. Written as DNA, the CDR3 is TGTGCCAGCGGGACTAGCGGGAGGGCCGTGGTTGGACAGAATGAGCAGTTCTTC.

V and J are TRBV7-2 and TRBJ2-3; D is possibly TRBD2 (5 bases). CDR3 size: 17 residues. From germline, CDR1 is SGHTA and CDR2 FQGNSA. V lost 2 bases and J 5 bases, leaving 20 bases between the germline ends. The CDR3 DNA is TGTGCCAGCAGCTTAAGGTCCGGGCTCCCCGGGGAAGATACGCAGTATTTT. It is translated as CASSLRSGLPGEDTQYF. The complete variable domain, with remaining parts taken from reference TRBV7-2 and TRBJ2-3, reads GAGVSQSPSNKVTEKGKDVELRCDPISGHTALYWYRQSLGQGLEFLIYFQGNSAPDKSGLPSDRFSAERTGGSVSTLTIQRTQQEDSAVYLCASSLRSGLPGEDTQYFGPGTRLTVL.

The J gene is TRBJ2-7, the V gene TRBV2, with 8 bases that match TRBD1. Germline CDR1 reads SNHLY; CDR2 reads FYNNEI. Losses at the gene ends were 7 bases for V and 7 bases for J; bases not matched to a gene: 12. CDR3 size: 14 residues. The CDR3: CASTLRTGLGEQYF. Written as DNA, the CDR3 is TGTGCCAGCACCCTGAGGACAGGGCTGGGTGAGCAGTACTTC.

The chain is built from TRBV1 and TRBJ2-7; whether TRBD2, the table's D call, matches the DNA was not checked. TRBV1 is deemed a pseudogene. The CDR3 sequence is 15 residues long. The CDR3 sequence is CTSSQGGTRYYEQYF. The CDR3 DNA follows: TGCACCAGCAGCCAAGGCGGGACCCGATATTACGAGCAGTACTTC.

The V gene is TRBV19, the J gene TRBJ2-2; maybe TRBD2 (5 bases). CDR1 LNHDA and CDR2 SQIVND come from the germline V gene (reference sequence). The V gene lost 6 bases and the J gene lost 7 bases, with 27 bases spanning the gap. The CDR3 extends over 18 amino acids. CDR3 DNA sequence: TGTGCCAGTAGCCCAGGAATCTCGGGGTACCGGCTGGGCGGGGAGCTGTTTTTT. This codes for CASSPGISGYRLGGELFF. The whole variable domain, filled in from reference TRBV19 and TRBJ2-2, reads DGGITQSPKYLFRKEGQNVTLSCEQNLNHDAMYWYRQDPGQGLRLIYYSQIVNDFQKGDIAEGYSVSREKKESFPLTVTSAQKNPTAFYLCASSPGISGYRLGGELFFGEGSRLTVL.

The chain is built from TRBV7-9 and TRBJ2-1; 8 bases are a match to TRBD2. CDR3 length equals 15 residues. The ends lost 4 bases at V and 10 bases at J; junction bases unmatched: 12. The germline CDR1 and CDR2 sequences are SEHNR and FQNEAQ (reference sequence). This chain's CDR3 is CASSSHGAGGREQFF. The DNA for the CDR3 is TGTGCCAGCAGCTCCCACGGGGCGGGGGGTCGGGAGCAGTTCTTC. Combining the CDR3 with reference TRBV7-9 and TRBJ2-1 gives the whole variable domain DTGVSQNPRHKITKRGQNVTFRCDPISEHNRLYWYRQTLGQGPEFLTYFQNEAQLEKSRLLSDRFSAERPKGSFSTLEIQRTEQGDSAMYLCASSSHGAGGREQFFGPGTRLTVL.

The J gene is TRBJ2-7, the V gene TRBV5-5; 8 nucleotides line up with TRBD1. CDR3 length: 15 amino acids. After removal of 2 bases from V and 1 base from J, the junction contained 5 bases not matched to a gene. Germline loops: CDR1 SGHKS, CDR2 YYEKEE (reference sequence). CDR3 sequence reads: CASSFRTGTSYEQYF. CDR3 in DNA: TGTGCCAGCAGCTTCCGGACAGGGACATCCTACGAGCAGTACTTC.